The source of this T cell receptor beta chain is a study of blood T cell repertoires in COVID-19. Study-level background: Sites across the United States, Italy and Spain contributed samples from acute and convalescent COVID-19. PBMCs, B-cell-depleted T cells, or T cells provided the cDNA or gDNA that made up the material.

Trimming removed 8 bases at V and 11 bases at J, with 7 bases between. Germline V CDR1 and CDR2: SEHNR, FQNEAQ (reference sequence). CDR3 length: 10 amino acids. In the authors' workflow: Estimated nucleated cell counts came from reference gene primer amplification. Measured with immunoSEQ multiplex PCR; TCRdb has only the in-frame clones, and not every one. The D gene and trimming were derived from the DNA, and the V and J assignments and clone size from that table. The sample carries 130,000 to 150,000 clones, approximately 80% recorded once. The chain couples TRBV7-9 to TRBJ1-6; D uncertain. Specimen: peripheral blood. The TCR sequence derives from a man aged 55 to 69 with active or convalescent COVID-19. The CDR3 region is CASGGTPLHF. The CDR3 region has the DNA TGTGCCAGCGGAGGGACACCCCTCCACTTT.